The 9 T cell receptor beta chains given below trace back to one sample, sequenced in a study of T cell responses to AZD1222 COVID-19 vaccine. Using immunoSEQ multiplex PCR, the repertoire was profiled, and TCRdb retains in-frame clones only, with some absent. Among about 120,000 clones, around 85% were seen once, and the ten largest hold 9% to 9.5%. The sequences come from peripheral blood, collected on day 0 of AZD1222 vaccination. The receptors were gathered from an adult in good health.

The rearrangement joins TRBV19 to TRBJ1-6, with D maybe TRBD1 (6 bases). The V and J ends lost 0 bases and 6 bases respectively, with 15 bases between them. In germline, CDR1 is LNHDA, CDR2 SQIVND (reference sequence). This CDR3 has 17 residues. The CDR3 is CASSIDLTGRSNSPLHF. The CDR3 DNA reads TGTGCCAGTAGTATAGACCTAACAGGGCGATCTAATTCACCCCTCCACTTT. Using reference TRBV19 and TRBJ1-6 for the parts outside the CDR3, the full variable domain is DGGITQSPKYLFRKEGQNVTLSCEQNLNHDAMYWYRQDPGQGLRLIYYSQIVNDFQKGDIAEGYSVSREKKESFPLTVTSAQKNPTAFYLCASSIDLTGRSNSPLHFGNGTRLTVT.

J is TRBJ1-1 and V is TRBV4-1; 7 bases are shared with TRBD1. The CDR3 length is 17 residues. Germline V gene data show CDR1 as MGHRA and CDR2 as YSYEKL. With 4 bases clipped from V and 4 bases from J, the junction kept 15 bases outside the gene matches. The CDR3 nucleotides are TGCGCCAGCAGCCCGCCACAGGGGTTCGGGCCCATCACTGAAGCTTTCTTT. Amino acids: CASSPPQGFGPITEAFF.

The genes are TRBV7-3 and TRBJ1-6; TRBD1 matches at 9 bases. Germline CDR1 reads SGHTA; CDR2 reads FQGTGA. The CDR3 runs 15 residues. J was trimmed by 7 bases and V by 5 bases; bases with no gene match: 6. CDR3 protein: CASSAQGARNSPLHF. The CDR3 coding sequence is TGTGCCAGCAGCGCACAGGGGGCTCGAAATTCACCCCTCCACTTT.

This clone was counted between two and nine times. The chain recombines TRBV5-4 with TRBJ2-2, with no clear D. V lost 0 bases to trimming and J lost 4 bases, with 10 bases between them. The CDR3 has 15 amino acids. Germline values: CDR1 SGHNT, CDR2 YYREEE (reference sequence). DNA for the CDR3: TGTGCCAGCAGCTTGGAGGGCTTCGGCACCGGGGAGCTGTTTTTT. It yields the protein CASSLEGFGTGELFF.

The V and J genes are TRBV3-1 (or the pseudogene TRBV3-2) and TRBJ1-1; D not resolved. The CDR3 loop spans 13 amino acids. Germline V gene lookup returns CDR1 LGHDT and CDR2 YNNKEL (reference sequence). Trimming removed 1 base from V and 6 bases from J, with 9 bases in between. The CDR3 nucleotides are TGTGCCAGCAGCCAAGCTGGCCGTCCTGAAGCTTTCTTT. Protein product: CASSQAGRPEAFF.

J is TRBJ1-6 and V is TRBV19, with D hard to call. V dropped 0 bases and J dropped 8 bases, with 11 bases sitting between them. This CDR3 is 15 amino acids long. Germline assignment: CDR1 LNHDA and CDR2 SQIVND (reference sequence). The CDR3 loop reads CASSIDPTGHSPLHF. CDR3 nucleotides: TGTGCCAGTAGTATAGACCCGACGGGTCATTCACCCCTCCACTTT.

The chain employs TRBV11-3 and TRBJ1-1, with TRBD1 matching over 8 bases. The CDR3 has 14 amino acids. The germline V gene has CDR1 SGHNT and CDR2 YENEEA. The ends lost 4 bases at V and 4 bases at J; junction bases unmatched: 5. CDR3 region: CASSSGQGGTEAFF. Here the CDR3 DNA reads TGTGCCAGCAGCTCCGGACAGGGTGGCACTGAAGCTTTCTTT.

The chain employs TRBV27 and TRBJ2-5; 16 positions match TRBD2. CDR1 MNHEY and CDR2 SMNVEV come from the germline V gene (reference sequence). V was clipped by 8 bases and J by 5 bases; unmatched bases: 5. The CDR3 runs 15 residues. The CDR3 region is CASGAGLAGGETQYF. In DNA form, the CDR3 reads TGTGCCAGCGGGGCGGGACTAGCGGGAGGGGAGACCCAGTACTTC.

This chain uses TRBV4-3 with TRBJ2-7; 8 positions agree with TRBD1. The CDR3 has 13 residues. Germline CDR1 is LGHNA and CDR2 is YSLEER. Unmatched junction bases numbered 4, after V lost 4 bases and J lost 5 bases. CDR3 amino acids: CASSLQGVDEQYF. DNA for the CDR3: TGCGCCAGCAGCCTACAGGGGGTCGACGAGCAGTACTTC.